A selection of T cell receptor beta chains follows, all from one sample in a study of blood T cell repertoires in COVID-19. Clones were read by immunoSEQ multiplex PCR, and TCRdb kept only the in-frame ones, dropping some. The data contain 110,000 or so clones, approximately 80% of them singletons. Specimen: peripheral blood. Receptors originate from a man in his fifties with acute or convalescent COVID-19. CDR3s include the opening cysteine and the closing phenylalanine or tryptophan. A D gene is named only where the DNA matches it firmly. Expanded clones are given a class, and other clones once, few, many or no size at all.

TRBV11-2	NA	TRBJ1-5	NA	TGTGCCAGCAGCTTAGAGTCGGGAAACAATCAGCCCCAGCATTTT	CASSLESGNNQPQHF
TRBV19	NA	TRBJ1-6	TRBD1	TGTGCCACCGGACAGGGAGTGAGAGTTTCACCCCTCCACTTT	CATGQGVRVSPLHF
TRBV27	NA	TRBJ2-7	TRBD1	TGTGCCAGCAGTTTATTCAGCGCCGGGACAGGGAACTACGAGCAGTACTTC	CASSLFSAGTGNYEQYF
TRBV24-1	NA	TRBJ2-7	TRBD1	TGTGCCACCAGTGAAGCCACCGGGACAGGCTCCTACGAGCAGTACTTC	CATSEATGTGSYEQYF
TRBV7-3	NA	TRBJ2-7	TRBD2	TGTGCCAGCAGCTTTCGACTAGCGGTTCCCTACGAGCAGTACTTC	CASSFRLAVPYEQYF
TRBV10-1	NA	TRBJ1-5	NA	TGCGCCAGCAGTGACCGTATCGGGCGACGGACTGTGGGTCAGCCCCAGCATTTT	CASSDRIGRRTVGQPQHF
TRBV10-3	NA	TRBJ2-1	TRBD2	TGTGCCACCTTTAAGGGACTAGCGGAGAACAATGAGCAGTTCTTC	CATFKGLAENNEQFF
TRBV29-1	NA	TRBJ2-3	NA	TGCAGCGTTGAACGGGAAGGAGATACGCAGTATTTT	CSVEREGDTQYF
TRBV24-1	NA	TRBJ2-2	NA	TGTGCCACCAGTGATTTGAGACTGGGGAACACCGGGGAGCTGTTTTTT	CATSDLRLGNTGELFF
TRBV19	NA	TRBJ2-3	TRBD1	TGTGCCAGTAGCCCGACAGGGGGCAGTACAGATACGCAGTATTTT	CASSPTGGSTDTQYF
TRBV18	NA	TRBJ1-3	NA	TGTGCCAGCTCACCCAAGTCGGGGGTTGGAAACACCATATATTTT	CASSPKSGVGNTIYF
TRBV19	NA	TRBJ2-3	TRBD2	TGTGCCAGTAGTATAGGAGGTGCGGGGGGGCCTTATACGCAGTATTTT	CASSIGGAGGPYTQYF
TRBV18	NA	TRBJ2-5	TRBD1	TGTGCCAGCCGCGACAGGGGCCGGGAGACCCAGTACTTC	CASRDRGRETQYF
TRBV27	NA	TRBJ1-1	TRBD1	TGTGCCAGCAGCCCTGGGGGACAGGGGGCACCTGAAGCTTTCTTT	CASSPGGQGAPEAFF
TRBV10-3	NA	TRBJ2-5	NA	TGTGCCATCAGTGACTCGAATCAGGGCCAAGAGACCCAGTACTTC	CAISDSNQGQETQYF
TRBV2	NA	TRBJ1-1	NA	TGTGCCAGCACTCAAAGAGCGGGACGGCCCCACACTGAAGCTTTCTTT	CASTQRAGRPHTEAFF
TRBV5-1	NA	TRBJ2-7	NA	TGCGCCAGCAGCTTACACAGTTTCTACGAGCAGTACTTC	CASSLHSFYEQYF
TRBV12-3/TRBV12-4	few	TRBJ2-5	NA	TGTGCCAGCAGCCCAGGTCAGAAAGAGACCCAGTACTTC	CASSPGQKETQYF
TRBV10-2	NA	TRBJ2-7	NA	TGCGCCAGCTCTTGGCCCAGGGCTAGCGAGAAAGACACCTACGAGCAGTACTTC	CASSWPRASEKDTYEQYF
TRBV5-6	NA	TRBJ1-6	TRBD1	TGTGCCAGCAGCATACAGGGGCATAATTCACCCCTCCACTTT	CASSIQGHNSPLHF
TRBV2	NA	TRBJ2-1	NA	TGTGCCAGCCTCTACCACAATGAGCAGTTCTTC	CASLYHNEQFF
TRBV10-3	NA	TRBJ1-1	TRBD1	TGTGCCATCAGTGTAGAGGGGGCGAGGAACACTGAAGCTTTCTTT	CAISVEGARNTEAFF
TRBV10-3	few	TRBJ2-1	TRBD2	TGTGCCATCAGTGAGTCTCCGGGACTAGCGGAAATACAGTCCTACAATGAGCAGTTCTTC	CAISESPGLAEIQSYNEQFF
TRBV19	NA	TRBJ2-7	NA	TGTGCCAGTAGTAAGGCAGGGTATAACGACGAGCAGTACTTC	CASSKAGYNDEQYF
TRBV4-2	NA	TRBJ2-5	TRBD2	TGTGCCAGCAGCCAAGATCTCCCTAGCGGGAGAGAGACCCAGTACTTC	CASSQDLPSGRETQYF
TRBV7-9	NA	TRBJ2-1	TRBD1	TGTGCCAGCAGCCACGGGACAGGAGTCTATTTTGAGCAGTTCTTC	CASSHGTGVYFEQFF
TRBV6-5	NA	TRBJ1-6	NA	TGTGCCAGCAGTTTCAAAACCCCGGGTTTCGGTTCACCCCTCCACTTT	CASSFKTPGFGSPLHF
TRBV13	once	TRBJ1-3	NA	TGTGCCAGCAGCTGGGGGACAAATTTAGACGGAAACACCATATATTTT	CASSWGTNLDGNTIYF
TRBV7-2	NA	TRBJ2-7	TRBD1	TGTGCCAGCAGCTTAGTAGGCACAGGGGGATACGAGCAGTACTTC	CASSLVGTGGYEQYF
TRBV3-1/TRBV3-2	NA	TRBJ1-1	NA	TGTGCCAGCAGCCAAGCAGGGTTTGGTGAAGCTTTCTTT	CASSQAGFGEAFF
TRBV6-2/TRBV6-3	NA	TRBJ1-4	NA	TGTGCCAGCAGTTACTACCCAGCAACTAATGAAAAACTGTTTTTT	CASSYYPATNEKLFF
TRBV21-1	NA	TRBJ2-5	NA	TGTGCCAGCAGCAAAGCCAAGAACCGGGACTGGTTACCTCAAGAGACCCAGTACTTC	CASSKAKNRDWLPQETQYF
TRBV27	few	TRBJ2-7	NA	TGTGCCAGCAGTTTGCAGGGCTTCTCCTACGAGCAGTACTTC	CASSLQGFSYEQYF
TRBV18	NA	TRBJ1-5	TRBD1	TGTGCCAGCTCACCTTCTGGGGACAGAGCGGGGCCCCAGCATTTT	CASSPSGDRAGPQHF
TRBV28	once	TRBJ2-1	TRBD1	TGTGCCAGCAGTTTATGGGGACAGGGGGCCACAATAAGATCCTACAATGAGCAGTTCTTC	CASSLWGQGATIRSYNEQFF
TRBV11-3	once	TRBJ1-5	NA	TGTGCCAGCAGCCATTCAGGGTCGAGCAATCAGCCCCAGCATTTT	CASSHSGSSNQPQHF
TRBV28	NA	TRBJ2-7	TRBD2	TGTGCCAGCAGCCCCGGGACTAGCGGAGGCTCCTACGAGCAGTACTTC	CASSPGTSGGSYEQYF
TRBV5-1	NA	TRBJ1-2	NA	TGCGCCAGCAGCTTGGATACAGGGAATCTGGATGGCTACACCTTC	CASSLDTGNLDGYTF
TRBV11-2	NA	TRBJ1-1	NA	TGTGCCAGCAGCCGAGACTCGAACACTGAAGCTTTCTTT	CASSRDSNTEAFF
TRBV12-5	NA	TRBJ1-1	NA	TGTGCTAGTGGTTTAGGGGGGGACACTGAAGCTTTCTTT	CASGLGGDTEAFF
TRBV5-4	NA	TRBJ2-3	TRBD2	TGTGCCAGCAGCTTGCAGGGACTAGCGGGAGATTTCGGGCAGTATTTT	CASSLQGLAGDFGQYF
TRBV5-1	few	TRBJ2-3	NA	TGCGCCAGCAGCTTGCTGGGGGCTCAGGGCACAGATACGCAGTATTTT	CASSLLGAQGTDTQYF
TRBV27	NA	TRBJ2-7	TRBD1	TGTGCCAGCAGTTTCAGGACAGGGCGGAACGAGCAGTACTTC	CASSFRTGRNEQYF
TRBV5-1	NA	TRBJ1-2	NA	TGCGCCAGCAGCTTGCAGGGTACAGTTAACTATGGCTACACCTTC	CASSLQGTVNYGYTF
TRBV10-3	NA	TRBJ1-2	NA	TGTGCCTCCTCGGGTCAGAACTATGGCTACACCTTC	CASSGQNYGYTF
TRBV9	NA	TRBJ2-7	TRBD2	TGTGCCAGCAGCCCATGGGGGGGACCCTACGAGCAGTACTTC	CASSPWGGPYEQYF
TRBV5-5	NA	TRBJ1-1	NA	TGTGCCAGCTGGGGGCCAGGGAAGAACACTGAAGCTTTCTTT	CASWGPGKNTEAFF
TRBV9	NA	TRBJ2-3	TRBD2	TGTGCCAGCACCCCGCGGGGGGTTGGCACAGATACGCAGTATTTT	CASTPRGVGTDTQYF
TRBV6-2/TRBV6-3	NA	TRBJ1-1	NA	TGTGCCAGCAGTCCCGATCCGCTCAGGGCTTTCTTT	CASSPDPLRAFF
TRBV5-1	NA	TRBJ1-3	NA	TGCGCCAGCAGCTTTAAAGCTAGCTCAACTGGAAACACCATATATTTT	CASSFKASSTGNTIYF
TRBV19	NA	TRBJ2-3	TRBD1	TGTGCCAGTAGCGTATCCGGGACAGGGGGCCCAGATACGCAGTATTTT	CASSVSGTGGPDTQYF
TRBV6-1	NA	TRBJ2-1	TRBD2	TGTGCCAGCAGTGAAGGACTAGCGGGAAGCGATGAGCAGTTCTTC	CASSEGLAGSDEQFF
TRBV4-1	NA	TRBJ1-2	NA	TGCGCCAGCAGCCAAGACAAGACCAGGGATGGCTACACCTTC	CASSQDKTRDGYTF
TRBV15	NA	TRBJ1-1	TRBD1	TGTGCCACGGGGGGGACAGGGCCTTCTATGGGTACTGAAGCTTTCTTT	CATGGTGPSMGTEAFF